Following are 25 T cell receptor beta chains from one sample sequenced in a study of response to subunit inactivated influenza vaccine (dated by TCRdb to about 2018). Library preparation employed RT-PCR. The instrument was an Illumina HiSeq 2500. TCRdb passed the public sequencing reads through fastp at Q25 and MiXCR, retaining productive beta sequences. Rows are combined by CDR3 protein, so each entry shows the most common genes and DNA. Present in this sample are 280,000 or so distinct CDR3 sequences, just over 20% of which were seen just once. The biggest ten clones account for 10% of the sample. This specimen was PBMCs from blood, taken around 22 months after vaccination. The source is a man between 50 and 70 years old who received an inactivated influenza vaccine. Donor details come from another sample of the same person, matched by shared clones.

This chain connects TRBV5-5 to TRBJ2-5; D is unclear. The CDR3 extends over 15 amino acids. V was pared by 0 bases and J by 4 bases, with 13 bases between. In germline, CDR1 is SGHKS, CDR2 YYEKEE (reference sequence). The CDR3 reads CASSLDLGGVETQYF. The CDR3 DNA reads as TGTGCCAGCAGCTTGGACCTCGGCGGTGTAGAGACCCAGTACTTC.

This clonotype was observed at least ten times. This rearrangement joins TRBV12-3 or TRBV12-4 to TRBJ1-3; D remains ambiguous. This CDR3 has 13 amino acids. V was trimmed by 8 bases and J by 0 bases, leaving 8 bases between them. The CDR3 DNA reads as TGTGCCAGCGGTTGGCTCTCTGGAAACACCATATATTTT. Residues: CASGWLSGNTIYF.

This clonotype was seen more than once but under ten times. V and J are TRBV5-1 and TRBJ1-1, with D uncertain. V lost 2 bases to trimming and J lost 1 base, with 12 bases between them. This CDR3 has 15 amino acids. Germline V gives CDR1 SGHRS, CDR2 YFSETQ. Here the CDR3 DNA reads TGCGCCAGCAGCTTATCCGGGAGGGAGAACACTGAAGCTTTCTTT. Translated, it gives CASSLSGRENTEAFF.

The rearrangement links TRBV10-2 to TRBJ1-5; tentative D call: TRBD1 (6 bases). This CDR3 is built from 13 residues. The V end was cut by 6 bases, the J end by 5 bases, with 11 bases between. CDR1 is WSHSY, CDR2 SAAADI, per germline. CDR3 residues: CASSENRDQPQHF. The CDR3 DNA reads as TGCGCCAGCAGCGAAAACAGGGATCAGCCCCAGCATTTT.

Concerning this clonotype: This may be a read error: a much more frequent sequence differs by one nucleotide. The chain uses TRBV3-1 and TRBJ1-1; D unclear. Per germline, CDR1 LGHDT and CDR2 YNNKEL (reference sequence). This CDR3 contains 16 residues. The CDR3 nucleotides are TGTGCCAGCAGCCAAGAGGTAGGGCGTCCGAACACTGAAGCTTTATTT. The encoded protein is CASSQEVGRPNTEALF.

This clonotype was observed at least ten times. The gene calls are TRBV20-1 and TRBJ1-5; D not resolved. Looked up from germline, CDR1 is DFQATT and CDR2 is SNEGSKA (reference sequence). CDR3 size: 12 residues. The germline V and J ends were trimmed by 4 bases and 5 bases, with 9 bases remaining between them. CDR3 DNA sequence: TGCAGTGCTACCTTCGCCGATCAGCCCCAGCATTTT. Amino acid sequence: CSATFADQPQHF.

At least ten counts were recorded for this clonotype. The V and J genes are TRBV3-1 and TRBJ1-1; no definite D call. The CDR3 runs 12 residues. V was cut by 1 base and J by 7 bases, with 7 bases left in between. CDR1 is LGHDT and CDR2 is YNNKEL in the germline V gene (reference sequence). The CDR3 region is CASSQGRGEAFF. CDR3 nucleotides: TGTGCCAGCAGCCAAGGGCGGGGTGAAGCTTTCTTT.

There are a few counts of this clonotype. J is TRBJ2-3 and V is TRBV29-1; D is unclear. The CDR3 is made up of 12 amino acids. V was pared by 6 bases and J by 4 bases, with 11 bases between. From germline, CDR1 is SQVTM and CDR2 ANQGSEA. CDR3 coding DNA: TGCAGCGTACGAATTGGGTCAGATACGCAGTATTTT. This encodes CSVRIGSDTQYF.

This chain links TRBV6-5 with TRBJ2-5; D might be TRBD1 or TRBD2, each matching 6 bases. Trimming left V 2 bases short and J 3 bases short, with 10 bases between. Germline V gene sequence: CDR1 MNHEY, CDR2 SVGAGI. The CDR3 is 14 amino acids. The CDR3 bases are TGTGCCAGCAGTTACATGAGGGGGGAAGAGACCCAGTACTTC. Translated: CASSYMRGEETQYF.

The rearrangement uses TRBV27 and TRBJ2-1; D is undetermined. V lost 2 bases and J 4 bases, leaving 9 bases between the germline ends. The CDR3 extends over 14 amino acids. Germline V gene sequence: CDR1 MNHEY, CDR2 SMNVEV (reference sequence). The CDR3 sequence: CASSLVERYNEQFF. CDR3 in DNA: TGTGCCAGCAGTTTAGTAGAACGATACAATGAGCAGTTCTTC.

This clonotype was counted between two and nine times. The rearrangement joins TRBV6-2 or TRBV6-3 to TRBJ2-5; 14 bases are a match to TRBD2. Germline trimming cut 4 bases from V and 5 bases from J; bases unmatched to any gene: 6. This CDR3 is 16 amino acids long. Looked up from germline, CDR1 is MNHEY and CDR2 is SVGEGT. CDR3 DNA: TGTGCCAGCAGTTCCGGGACTAGCGGGAGTCGGGAGACCCAGTACTTC. This gives the protein CASSSGTSGSRETQYF.

V gene TRBV10-3 combines with J gene TRBJ1-2; D might be TRBD1 (5 bases). Germline assignment: CDR1 ENHRY and CDR2 SYGVKD. V dropped 8 bases and J dropped 6 bases, with 13 bases sitting between them. The CDR3 consists of 12 residues. The DNA of the CDR3 is TGTGCCATCCGGGGGAGCAGGGATGGCTACACCTTC. As protein: CAIRGSRDGYTF.

The rearrangement joins TRBV6-5 to TRBJ1-2, with D possibly TRBD1 on 6 matching bases. Germline-derived CDR1 and CDR2 are MNHEY and SVGAGI. Deletions cut 3 bases from V and 4 bases from J, with 15 bases between. CDR3 size: 15 residues. The CDR3 loop is CASSYRGQGPYGYTF. CDR3 DNA sequence: TGTGCCAGCAGTTATCGGGGGCAGGGTCCCTATGGCTACACCTTC.

This clonotype appeared a few times. The chain employs TRBV10-3 and TRBJ2-7, with TRBD2 matching 12 bases. The CDR3 length is 19 residues. J was trimmed by 4 bases and V by 4 bases; bases with no gene match: 17. Germline V gene sequence: CDR1 ENHRY, CDR2 SYGVKD. This CDR3 reads CAISGHPSGRDVVSYEQYF. The CDR3 DNA is TGTGCCATCAGTGGTCATCCTAGCGGGAGGGATGTGGTGAGTTACGAGCAGTACTTC.

The chain joins TRBV9 to TRBJ2-7; 7 bases line up with TRBD2. Trimming removed 0 bases from V and 5 bases from J; junction bases left unmatched: 8. The CDR3 contains 15 residues. The V gene's germline CDR1 is SGDLS and CDR2 YYNGEE. CDR3 in amino acids: CASSVARAGDNEQYF. The CDR3 coding sequence is TGTGCCAGCAGCGTAGCTAGGGCGGGAGACAACGAGCAGTACTTC.

The genes are TRBV6-2 or TRBV6-3 and TRBJ1-2; TRBD1 matches 9 bases. Per the germline V gene, CDR1 is MNHEY and CDR2 is SVGEGT. The V and J ends lost 9 bases and 7 bases, in that order; junction bases with no gene match: 6. The CDR3 is 12 residues long. The CDR3 loop is CASRTGDSGYTF. In DNA, the CDR3 is TGTGCCAGTCGGACAGGGGATTCTGGCTACACCTTC.

The V call is TRBV20-1, the J call TRBJ1-5; 12 positions match TRBD1. The CDR3 covers 21 residues. Germline V lookup: CDR1 DFQATT, CDR2 SNEGSKA (reference sequence). Losses at the gene ends were 8 bases for V and 0 bases for J; bases not matched to a gene: 23. For the CDR3, the DNA is TGCAGTCCCCTAGCCCTCCCAGGTCCCGGGACAGGGGGCGATAGCAATCAGCCCCAGCATTTT. Protein: CSPLALPGPGTGGDSNQPQHF.

This clonotype was observed many times. The V and J genes are TRBV29-1 and TRBJ1-5; possibly TRBD1 for D (6 bases). Germline V gives CDR1 SQVTM, CDR2 ANQGSEA. The CDR3 has 13 residues. V dropped 4 bases and J dropped 2 bases, with 9 bases sitting between them. The CDR3 nucleotides read TGCAGCGTTGGACAGGCGGGCAATCAGCCCCAGCATTTT. This codes for CSVGQAGNQPQHF.

J is TRBJ1-4 and V is TRBV7-9, with a possible D match to TRBD1 (5 bases). Germline CDR1 and CDR2: SEHNR and FQNEAQ (reference sequence). Trimming took 4 bases from V and 1 from J, leaving 7 bases between them. This CDR3 is built from 14 residues. The CDR3 loop reads CASSSGGTNEKLFF. Written as DNA, the CDR3 is TGTGCCAGCAGCTCTGGGGGAACTAATGAAAAACTGTTTTTT.

The J gene is TRBJ2-2, the V gene TRBV27; D perhaps matches TRBD2 (5 bases). Germline V lookup: CDR1 MNHEY, CDR2 SMNVEV (reference sequence). V was clipped by 1 base and J by 0 bases, with 6 bases between them. The CDR3 runs to 15 residues. CDR3 amino acids: CASSLYGANTGELFF. The DNA for the CDR3 is TGTGCCAGCAGTTTATACGGGGCGAACACCGGGGAGCTGTTTTTT.

This chain uses TRBV6-1 with TRBJ1-5; 7 bases line up with TRBD1. CDR3 size: 15 residues. Germline CDR1 MNHNS, CDR2 SASEGT. Trimming at V came to 5 bases and at J to 3 bases, leaving 7 bases not matched to a gene. DNA of the CDR3: TGTGCCAGCAGTAAGACAGGGCATTCCAATCAGCCCCAGCATTTT. Translated: CASSKTGHSNQPQHF.

The genes are TRBV27 and TRBJ2-2; the D is unclear. The germline V gene has CDR1 MNHEY and CDR2 SMNVEV (reference sequence). The CDR3 loop spans 15 amino acids. V gave up 3 bases and J gave up 4 bases, with 12 bases separating them. CDR3 protein: CASSFARTLTGELFF. CDR3 sequence (DNA): TGTGCCAGCAGTTTTGCGCGGACCCTCACCGGGGAGCTGTTTTTT.

This chain joins TRBV4-3 and TRBJ1-1; D possibly corresponds to TRBD1 (5 bases). The CDR3 spans 12 residues. From germline, CDR1 is LGHNA and CDR2 YSLEER. V lost 1 base and J 11 bases, leaving 11 bases between the germline ends. CDR3 sequence reads: CASSQGGTGAFF. The CDR3, as DNA: TGCGCCAGCAGCCAAGGAGGGACTGGGGCTTTCTTT.

This clonotype was observed many times. The chain combines TRBV15 with TRBJ2-7; TRBD1 agrees at 11 bases. This CDR3 has 17 residues. Trimming took 3 bases from V and 6 from J; bases not matched to a gene: 13. Germline values: CDR1 LNHNV, CDR2 YYDKDF (reference sequence). The CDR3 region is CATSSTAGTGGRFEQYF. CDR3 DNA: TGTGCCACCAGCAGTACTGCCGGGACAGGGGGTCGATTCGAGCAGTACTTC.

The chain is built from TRBV29-1 and TRBJ1-2; D gene unclear. The germline V gene has CDR1 SQVTM and CDR2 ANQGSEA. The CDR3 has 11 amino acids. Trimming left V 2 bases short and J 6 bases short, with 7 bases between. CDR3 sequence reads: CSVESSDGYTF. The CDR3 DNA is TGCAGCGTTGAATCCTCTGATGGCTACACCTTC.